The 6 T cell receptor beta chains presented below share a single source sample, sequenced in a study of blood T cells in healthy people across ages. For the second PCR, which ran for 7 to 11 cycles, a sample-barcoded 5' primer and a J-beta primer mix were used. A single record per CDR3 protein comes from TCRdb applying MiXCR to the 5' RACE reads. Among about 1.1 million distinct CDR3 sequences listed, 35% to 40% were seen once. Sequences were obtained from blood. The receptors were sampled from a man younger than 35 in good health.

V gene TRBV20-1 combines with J gene TRBJ2-2; 8 bases map to TRBD1. The CDR3 covers 14 residues. The trim removed 6 bases at V and 1 base at J, leaving 4 bases unmatched. From germline, CDR1 is DFQATT and CDR2 SNEGSKA (reference sequence). The CDR3: CSAAGTGNTGELFF. Written as DNA, the CDR3 is TGCAGTGCAGCCGGGACAGGGAACACCGGGGAGCTGTTTTTT.

The chain uses TRBV12-3 or TRBV12-4 and TRBJ1-1, with D possibly TRBD1 on 6 matching bases. V dropped 7 bases and J dropped 5 bases, with 14 bases sitting between them. The CDR3 runs to 13 residues. The CDR3 nucleotides read TGTGCCAGCAACACAGGGTTTGAAACTGAAGCTTTCTTT. Protein: CASNTGFETEAFF.

This chain's CDR3 is CASSRRTGERGTGTDTQYF. In DNA, the CDR3 is TGTGCCAGCAGCCGCAGGACTGGAGAAAGGGGGACTGGCACAGATACGCAGTATTTT. The chain is built from TRBV6-8 and TRBJ2-3; perhaps D is TRBD1 or TRBD2 (6 bases each). The CDR3 runs to 19 residues. Trimming took off 6 bases at V and 1 base at J, with 26 bases between the two ends. In germline, CDR1 is MNHGY, CDR2 SAAAGT.

Only a few counts were recorded for this clonotype. This rearrangement joins TRBV20-1 to TRBJ1-6; tentatively, D is TRBD1 (6 bases). The germline V gene has CDR1 DFQATT and CDR2 SNEGSKA (reference sequence). The CDR3 is 15 amino acids. The V end lost 1 base, the J end lost 6 bases, and 13 bases lay between the germline ends. CDR3 amino acids: CSARVDHRANSPLHF. The CDR3 bases are TGCAGTGCTAGAGTTGATCACAGGGCTAATTCACCCCTCCACTTT.

The rearrangement joins TRBV7-3 to TRBJ1-2; 8 bases agree with TRBD1. The CDR3 contains 11 residues. V shed 8 bases, J shed 4 bases, and the junction held 0 bases outside the gene matches. In germline, CDR1 is SGHTA, CDR2 FQGTGA. CDR3 loop: CASDRGYGYTF. DNA of the CDR3: TGTGCCAGCGACAGGGGCTATGGCTACACCTTC.

This clonotype was counted ten times or more. The gene calls are TRBV2 and TRBJ2-7; TRBD1 matches at 7 bases. V was pared by 5 bases and J by 0 bases, with 7 bases of the junction left unmatched. This CDR3 has 15 amino acids. Germline values: CDR1 SNHLY, CDR2 FYNNEI. The CDR3 DNA is TGTGCCAGCAGTCCTGACAGGGCGCTCTCCTACGAGCAGTACTTC. This translates into CASSPDRALSYEQYF. The full variable domain, in which reference TRBV2 and TRBJ2-7 provide the parts outside the CDR3, is EPEVTQTPSHQVTQMGQEVILRCVPISNHLYFYWYRQILGQKVEFLVSFYNNEISEKSEIFDDQFSVERPDGSNFTLKIRSTKLEDSAMYFCASSPDRALSYEQYFGPGTRLTVT.